A single sample gave rise to the 13 T cell receptor beta chains below, sequenced in a study of blood T cells in healthy people across ages. PCR was performed a second time for roughly 7 to 12 cycles using a sample-barcoded 5' primer and a J-beta primer mix. Each CDR3 protein gets one entry after TCRdb re-called the 5' RACE reads with MiXCR. The sample has over a million distinct CDR3 sequences, about 42% seen once. Material: blood. The receptors were sampled from a woman under 30 in good health.

The chain couples TRBV6-6 to TRBJ1-1; a possible D gene is TRBD1 (6 bases). Germline V gives CDR1 MNHNY, CDR2 SVGAGI (reference sequence). This CDR3 region has 15 residues. The V end was cut by 0 bases, the J end by 1 base, with 9 bases between. The CDR3, as DNA: TGTGCCAGCAGTTACTCACAGGGAGGGAACACTGAAGCTTTCTTT. Protein product: CASSYSQGGNTEAFF.

As for this clonotype: Mismatch with germline at one junction end may stem from a read error. This chain connects TRBV20-1 to TRBJ1-2; D gene ambiguous. The CDR3 is 12 residues long. Germline V gene data show CDR1 as DFQATT and CDR2 as SNEGSKA (reference sequence). Here the CDR3 DNA reads TGCAGTGCCAGAGACACGATCTATGGCTACACCTTC. It specifies CSARDTIYGYTF.

The genes are TRBV7-9 and TRBJ1-1; the D gene is possibly TRBD1 (6 bases). V dropped 6 bases and J dropped 4 bases, with 21 bases sitting between them. Germline V gene sequence: CDR1 SEHNR, CDR2 FQNEAQ (reference sequence). This CDR3 has 16 residues. The CDR3 DNA follows: TGTGCCAGCAGTTCTCGCGGGGGGGGCTTTGTCACTGAAGCTTTCTTT. As protein: CASSSRGGGFVTEAFF.

The genes are TRBV2 and TRBJ1-5; tentatively, D is TRBD1 (5 bases). CDR3 length: 15 amino acids. CDR1 and CDR2 (germline): SNHLY, FYNNEI. V lost 1 base and J lost 2, with 9 bases in between. The CDR3, as DNA: TGTGCCAGCAGTGAAGGGGGGGGGGGCAATCAGCCCCAGCATTTT. It yields the protein CASSEGGGGNQPQHF.

The chain has TRBV27 and TRBJ1-1; possible D gene TRBD1, 6 bases. Germline loops: CDR1 MNHEY, CDR2 SMNVEV (reference sequence). V was pared by 4 bases and J by 7 bases, with 13 bases between. The CDR3 sequence is 13 residues long. This CDR3 reads CASSYGGEGEAFF. CDR3 sequence (DNA): TGTGCCAGCAGTTACGGGGGCGAGGGTGAAGCTTTCTTT.

The chain has TRBV11-2 and TRBJ2-1; no reliable D call. The CDR3 totals 15 residues. Trimming took off 2 bases at V and 6 bases at J, with 14 bases between the two ends. In germline, CDR1 is SGHAT, CDR2 FQNNGV. CDR3 amino acids: CASSLLAATRNEQFF. CDR3 nucleotide sequence: TGTGCCAGCAGCTTACTTGCGGCGACGCGCAATGAGCAGTTCTTC.

The V gene is TRBV6-6, the J gene TRBJ2-1; TRBD1 or TRBD2 may be the D gene (6 bases each). The length of the CDR3 is 13 residues. V was shortened by 3 bases and J by 13 bases, with 16 bases between the two germline ends. Per the germline V gene, CDR1 is MNHNY and CDR2 is SVGAGI (reference sequence). The CDR3 protein is CASSYARGETQFF. The CDR3 DNA follows: TGTGCCAGCAGTTATGCGAGGGGGGAGACCCAGTTCTTC.

This chain joins TRBV14 and TRBJ2-2; TRBD2 aligns across 7 bases. The CDR3 extends over 15 amino acids. J was trimmed by 8 bases and V by 4 bases; bases with no gene match: 10. Germline lookup yields CDR1 SGHDN and CDR2 FVKESK. The CDR3 spells CASSRQRGARGELFF. The CDR3 region has the DNA TGTGCCAGCAGCCGTCAGCGGGGAGCGCGAGGGGAGCTGTTTTTT. The complete variable domain, with remaining parts taken from reference TRBV14 and TRBJ2-2, reads EAGVTQFPSHSVIEKGQTVTLRCDPISGHDNLYWYRRVMGKEIKFLLHFVKESKQDESGMPNNRFLAERTGGTYSTLKVQPAELEDSGVYFCASSRQRGARGELFFGEGSRLTVL.

The J gene is TRBJ2-7, the V gene TRBV6-5; 12 bases fit TRBD2. J was trimmed by 7 bases and V by 4 bases; bases with no gene match: 8. In germline, CDR1 is MNHEY, CDR2 SVGAGI. The CDR3 is 15 residues long. CDR3 nucleotides: TGTGCCAGCAGTTCCTCTAGCGGGAGGGACAATGAGCAGTACTTC. This translates into CASSSSSGRDNEQYF.

The rearrangement uses TRBV29-1 and TRBJ2-7, with a possible D match to TRBD2 (5 bases). Trimming cost V 5 bases and J 4 bases, with 15 bases left between them. The CDR3 runs to 13 residues. The V gene's germline CDR1 is SQVTM and CDR2 ANQGSEA. This CDR3 is CSVSLGSEYEQYF. CDR3 coding DNA: TGCAGCGTTTCCCTCGGTAGCGAGTACGAGCAGTACTTC.

V and J are TRBV24-1 and TRBJ2-7; D possibly corresponds to TRBD1 (5 bases). The CDR3 is 10 amino acids. Trimming left V 9 bases short and J 12 bases short, with 14 bases between. CDR1 is KGHDR and CDR2 is SFDVKD in the germline V gene. The CDR3 nucleotides read TGTGCCACCCCGAACGACAGCAGGTACTTC. Translation: CATPNDSRYF.

A word on this clonotype: One junction end does not reproduce the germline sequence, and a read error may be involved. As DNA, the CDR3 is TGTGCCAACAGCTTAGACAGGGGAATCCCCTACGAGCAGTACTTC. It specifies CANSLDRGIPYEQYF. The V call is TRBV7-2, the J call TRBJ2-5; 8 positions agree with TRBD1. TRBJ2-7 explains the end of the DNA better; the J call may be wrong. Germline loops: CDR1 SGHTA, CDR2 FQGNSA. CDR3 length: 15 residues.

This clonotype was seen more than once but under ten times. The chain joins TRBV10-3 to TRBJ1-5; D is possibly TRBD1 (5 bases). The CDR3 is 15 amino acids. V was shortened by 2 bases and J by 1 base, with 9 bases between the two germline ends. Germline lookup yields CDR1 ENHRY and CDR2 SYGVKD. CDR3 residues: CAISERGISNQPQHF. The CDR3 DNA follows: TGTGCCATCAGTGAGAGGGGAATCAGCAATCAGCCCCAGCATTTT.